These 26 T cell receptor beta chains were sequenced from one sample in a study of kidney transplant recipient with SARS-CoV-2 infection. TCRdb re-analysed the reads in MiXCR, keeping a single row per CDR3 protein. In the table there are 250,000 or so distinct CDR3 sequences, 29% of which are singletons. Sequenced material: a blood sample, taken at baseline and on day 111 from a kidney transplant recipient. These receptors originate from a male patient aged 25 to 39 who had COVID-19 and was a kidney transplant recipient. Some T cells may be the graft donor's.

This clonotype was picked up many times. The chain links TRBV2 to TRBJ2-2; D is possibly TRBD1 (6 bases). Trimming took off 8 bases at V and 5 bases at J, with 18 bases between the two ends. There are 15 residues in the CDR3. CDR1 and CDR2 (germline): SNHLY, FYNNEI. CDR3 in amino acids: CASVSSGEWTGELFF. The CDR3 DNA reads TGTGCCAGCGTTTCGTCAGGGGAATGGACCGGGGAGCTGTTTTTT.

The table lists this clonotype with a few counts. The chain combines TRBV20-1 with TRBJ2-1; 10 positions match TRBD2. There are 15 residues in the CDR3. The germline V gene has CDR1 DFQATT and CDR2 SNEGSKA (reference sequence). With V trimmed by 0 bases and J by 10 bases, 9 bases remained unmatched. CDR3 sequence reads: CSARDRLAGGPEQFF. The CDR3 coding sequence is TGCAGTGCTAGAGATAGGTTAGCGGGAGGTCCCGAGCAGTTCTTC.

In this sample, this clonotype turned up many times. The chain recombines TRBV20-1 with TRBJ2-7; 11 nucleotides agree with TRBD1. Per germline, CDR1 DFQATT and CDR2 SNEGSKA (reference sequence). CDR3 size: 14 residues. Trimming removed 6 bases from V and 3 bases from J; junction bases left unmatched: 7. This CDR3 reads CSAITGTGGYEQYF. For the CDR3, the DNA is TGCAGTGCCATTACCGGGACAGGGGGCTACGAGCAGTACTTC.

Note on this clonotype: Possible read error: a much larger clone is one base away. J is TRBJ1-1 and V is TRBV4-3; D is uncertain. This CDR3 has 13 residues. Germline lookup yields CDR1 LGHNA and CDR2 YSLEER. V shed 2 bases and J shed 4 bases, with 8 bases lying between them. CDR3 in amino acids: CASSQSFSTEAFF. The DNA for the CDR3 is TGCGCCAGCAGCCAATCATTTAGCACTGAAGCTTTCTTT.

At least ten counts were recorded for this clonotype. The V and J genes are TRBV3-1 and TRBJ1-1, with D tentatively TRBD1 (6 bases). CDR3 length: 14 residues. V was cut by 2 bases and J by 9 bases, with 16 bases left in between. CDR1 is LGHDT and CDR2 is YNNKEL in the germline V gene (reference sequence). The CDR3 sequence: CASSQSTGMVKAFF. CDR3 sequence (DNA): TGTGCCAGCAGCCAATCCACAGGGATGGTCAAAGCTTTCTTT.

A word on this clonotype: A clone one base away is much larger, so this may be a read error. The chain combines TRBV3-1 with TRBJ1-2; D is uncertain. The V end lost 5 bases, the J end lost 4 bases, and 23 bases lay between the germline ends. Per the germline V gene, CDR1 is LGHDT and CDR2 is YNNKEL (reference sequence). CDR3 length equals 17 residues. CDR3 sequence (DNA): TGTGCCAGCAGCTGGTCCGTCACCCTTCGAGAGACCTATGGCTACACCTTC. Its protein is CASSWSVTLRETYGYTF. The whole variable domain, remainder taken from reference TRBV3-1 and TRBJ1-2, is DTAVSQTPKYLVTQMGNDKSIKCEQNLGHDTMYWYKQDSKKFLKIMFSYNNKELIINETVPNRFSPKSPDKAHLNLHINSLELGDSAVYFCASSWSVTLRETYGYTFGSGTRLTVV.

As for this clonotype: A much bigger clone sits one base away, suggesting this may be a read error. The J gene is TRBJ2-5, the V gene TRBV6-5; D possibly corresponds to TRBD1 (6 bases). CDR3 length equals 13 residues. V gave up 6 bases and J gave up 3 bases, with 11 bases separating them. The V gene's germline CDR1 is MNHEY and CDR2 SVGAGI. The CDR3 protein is CASSLRGEETQYF. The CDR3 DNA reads TGTGCCAGCAGCCTCAGGGGCGAAGAGACCCAGTACTTC.

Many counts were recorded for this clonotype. CDR3 protein: CASSARCRDGKTYGYTF. In DNA form, the CDR3 reads TGTGCCAGCAGCGCACGATGCAGAGACGGAAAGACCTATGGCTACACCTTC. This chain uses TRBV7-2 with TRBJ1-2; the D is unclear. The CDR3 extends over 17 amino acids. V was clipped by 5 bases and J by 4 bases, with 23 bases between them. The V gene's germline CDR1 is SGHTA and CDR2 FQGNSA.

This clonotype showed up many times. The CDR3: CASRGAATPRKTYGYTF. CDR3 DNA: TGTGCAAGTCGCGGTGCAGCGACTCCACGAAAGACCTATGGCTACACCTTC. V and J are TRBV12-2 and TRBJ1-2. TRBV12-2 is recorded as a pseudogene. The CDR3 sequence is 17 residues long.

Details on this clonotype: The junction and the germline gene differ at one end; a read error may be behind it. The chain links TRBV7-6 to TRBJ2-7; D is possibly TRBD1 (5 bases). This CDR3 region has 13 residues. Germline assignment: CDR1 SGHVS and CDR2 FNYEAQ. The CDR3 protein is CASSFRAAYERYF. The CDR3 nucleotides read TGTGCCAGCAGCTTCAGGGCGGCCTACGAGCGGTACTTC. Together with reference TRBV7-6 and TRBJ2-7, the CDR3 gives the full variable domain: GAGVSQSPRYKVTKRGQDVALRCDPISGHVSLYWYRQALGQGPEFLTYFNYEAQQDKSGLPNDRFSAERPEGSISTLTIQRTEQRDSAMYRCASSFRAAYERYFGPGTRLTVT.

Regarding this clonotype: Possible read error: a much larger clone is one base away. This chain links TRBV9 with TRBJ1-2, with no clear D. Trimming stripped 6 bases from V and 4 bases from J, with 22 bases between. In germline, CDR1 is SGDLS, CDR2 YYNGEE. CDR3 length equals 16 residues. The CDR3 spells CASKIKYSRKAYGYTF. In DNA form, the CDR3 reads TGTGCCAGCAAAATTAAGTACTCAAGAAAGGCCTATGGCTACACCTTC.

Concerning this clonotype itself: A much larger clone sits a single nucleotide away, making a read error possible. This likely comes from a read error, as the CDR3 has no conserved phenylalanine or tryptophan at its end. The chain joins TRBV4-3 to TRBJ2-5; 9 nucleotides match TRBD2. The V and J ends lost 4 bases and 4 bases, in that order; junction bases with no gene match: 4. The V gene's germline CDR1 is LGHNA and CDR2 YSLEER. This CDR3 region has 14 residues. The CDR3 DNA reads TGCGCCAGCAGCCTGAAGCGGGAGGTAGAGACCCAGTACCTC. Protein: CASSLKREVETQYL.

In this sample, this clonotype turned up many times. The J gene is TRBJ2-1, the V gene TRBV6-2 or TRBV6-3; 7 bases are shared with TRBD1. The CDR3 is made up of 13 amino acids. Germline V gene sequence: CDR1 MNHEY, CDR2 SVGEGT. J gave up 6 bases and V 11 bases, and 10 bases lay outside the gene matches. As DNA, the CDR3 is TGTGCCGGGGCCGGGACAGACGGCAATGAGCAGTTCTTC. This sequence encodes CAGAGTDGNEQFF.

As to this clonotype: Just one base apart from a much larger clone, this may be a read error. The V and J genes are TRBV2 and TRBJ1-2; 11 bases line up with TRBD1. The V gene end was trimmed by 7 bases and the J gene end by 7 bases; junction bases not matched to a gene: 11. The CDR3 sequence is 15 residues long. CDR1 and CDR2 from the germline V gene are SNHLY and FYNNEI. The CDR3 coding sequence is TGTGCCAGCAATGCCCAGGGACAGGGGGTCTCTGGCTACACCTTC. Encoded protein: CASNAQGQGVSGYTF. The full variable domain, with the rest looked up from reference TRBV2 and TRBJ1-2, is EPEVTQTPSHQVTQMGQEVILRCVPISNHLYFYWYRQILGQKVEFLVSFYNNEISEKSEIFDDQFSVERPDGSNFTLKIRSTKLEDSAMYFCASNAQGQGVSGYTFGSGTRLTVV.

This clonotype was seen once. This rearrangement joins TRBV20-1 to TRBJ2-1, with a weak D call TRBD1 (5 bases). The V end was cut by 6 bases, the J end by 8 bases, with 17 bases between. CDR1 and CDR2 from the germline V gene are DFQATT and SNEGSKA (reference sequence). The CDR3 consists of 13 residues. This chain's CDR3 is CSAQAPQGDEQFF. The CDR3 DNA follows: TGCAGTGCCCAAGCCCCTCAAGGGGATGAGCAGTTCTTC.

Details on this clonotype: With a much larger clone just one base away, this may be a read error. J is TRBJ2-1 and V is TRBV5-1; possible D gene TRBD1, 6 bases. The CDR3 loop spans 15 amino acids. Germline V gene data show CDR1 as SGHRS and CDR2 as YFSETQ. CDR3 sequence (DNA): TGCGCCAGCAGCTTTAAACAGGGTTCCTACAATGAGCAGTCCTTC. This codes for CASSFKQGSYNEQSF.

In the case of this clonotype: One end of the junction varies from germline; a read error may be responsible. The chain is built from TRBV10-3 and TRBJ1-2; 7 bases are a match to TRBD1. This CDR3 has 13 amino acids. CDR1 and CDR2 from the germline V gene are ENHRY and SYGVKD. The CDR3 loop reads CATGDRRFLGHTF. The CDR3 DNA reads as TGTGCCACAGGGGACAGAAGGTTTCTTGGCCACACCTTC.

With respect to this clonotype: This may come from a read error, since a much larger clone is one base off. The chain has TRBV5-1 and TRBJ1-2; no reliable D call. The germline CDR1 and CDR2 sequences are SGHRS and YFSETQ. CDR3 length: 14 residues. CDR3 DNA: TGCGCCAACAGCTTGGAGAACGGTCATAATGGCTACACCTTC. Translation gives CANSLENGHNGYTF.

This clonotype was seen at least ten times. CDR3 nucleotides: TGTGCCAGCCTCCGGGACAGGGCGGAAAATACGCAGTATTTT. The encoded protein is CASLRDRAENTQYF. This sequence joins TRBV6-6 and TRBJ2-3, with 9 bases aligning to TRBD1. Trimming removed 8 bases from V and 7 bases from J; junction bases left unmatched: 10. Germline V gene data show CDR1 as MNHNY and CDR2 as SVGAGI (reference sequence). The CDR3 sequence is 14 residues long.

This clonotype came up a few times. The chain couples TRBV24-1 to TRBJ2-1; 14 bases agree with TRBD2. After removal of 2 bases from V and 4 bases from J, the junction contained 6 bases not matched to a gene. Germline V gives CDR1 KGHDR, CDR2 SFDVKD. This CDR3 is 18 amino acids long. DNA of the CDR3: TGTGCCACCAGTGATTGGCGGACTAGCGGGGGGCAGTACAATGAGCAGTTCTTC. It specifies CATSDWRTSGGQYNEQFF.

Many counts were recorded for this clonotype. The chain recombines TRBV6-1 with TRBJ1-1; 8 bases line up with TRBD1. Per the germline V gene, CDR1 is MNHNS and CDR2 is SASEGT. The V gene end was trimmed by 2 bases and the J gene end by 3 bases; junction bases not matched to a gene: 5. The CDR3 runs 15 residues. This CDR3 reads CASSEQGAEDTEAFF. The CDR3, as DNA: TGTGCCAGCAGTGAACAGGGGGCGGAGGACACTGAAGCTTTCTTT.

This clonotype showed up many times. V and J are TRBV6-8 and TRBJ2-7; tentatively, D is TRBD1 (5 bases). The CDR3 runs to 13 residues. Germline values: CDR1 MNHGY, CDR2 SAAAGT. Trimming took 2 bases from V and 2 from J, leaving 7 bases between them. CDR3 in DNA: TGTGCCAGCAGTTACACAGGTACCTACGAGCAGTACTTC. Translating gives CASSYTGTYEQYF.

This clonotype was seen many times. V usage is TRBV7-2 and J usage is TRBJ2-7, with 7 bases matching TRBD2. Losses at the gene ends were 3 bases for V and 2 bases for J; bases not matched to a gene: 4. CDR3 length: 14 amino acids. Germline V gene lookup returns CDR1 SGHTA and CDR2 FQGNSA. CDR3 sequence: CASSLGGGAYEQYF. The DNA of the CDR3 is TGTGCCAGCAGCTTGGGGGGGGGGGCCTACGAGCAGTACTTC.

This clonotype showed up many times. CDR3 sequence: CASSPGGRGPEAFF. As DNA, the CDR3 is TGTGCCAGCTCACCCGGGGGGAGGGGGCCTGAAGCTTTCTTT. This rearrangement joins TRBV18 to TRBJ1-1, with TRBD1 identical over 7 bases. The CDR3 is made up of 14 amino acids. Unmatched junction bases numbered 7, after V lost 3 bases and J lost 6 bases. The V gene's germline CDR1 is KGHSH and CDR2 LQKENI.

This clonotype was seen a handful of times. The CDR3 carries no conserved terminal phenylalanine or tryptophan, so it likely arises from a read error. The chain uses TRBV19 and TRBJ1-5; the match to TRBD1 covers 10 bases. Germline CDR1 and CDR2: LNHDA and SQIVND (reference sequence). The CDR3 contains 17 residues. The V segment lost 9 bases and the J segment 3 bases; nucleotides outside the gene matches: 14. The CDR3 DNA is TGTGCCAGCCACCCTCTTGTGGGACAGGGGATCAATCAGCCCCAGCATCTT. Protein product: CASHPLVGQGINQPQHL.

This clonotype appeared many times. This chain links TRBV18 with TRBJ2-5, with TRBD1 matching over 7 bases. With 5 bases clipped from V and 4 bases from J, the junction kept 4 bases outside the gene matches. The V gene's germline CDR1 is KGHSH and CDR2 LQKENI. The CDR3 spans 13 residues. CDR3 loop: CASSRGQRETQYF. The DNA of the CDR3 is TGTGCCAGCTCAAGGGGGCAGCGAGAGACCCAGTACTTC.